Shown below are 16 T cell receptor beta chains from a single sample sequenced in a study of blood T cell repertoires in COVID-19. Measured with immunoSEQ multiplex PCR; TCRdb has only the in-frame clones, and not every one. There are some 340,000 clones in the sample; under 85% occur only once, and about 5.4% lies in the top ten. The sample taken for sequencing was PBMCs or T cells enriched from blood (not recorded which). The receptors shown here come from a woman in her forties or fifties who had recovered from COVID-19.

This clone was recorded a few times. The chain couples TRBV4-2 to TRBJ1-2; a possible D gene is TRBD1 (5 bases). V was shortened by 0 bases and J by 1 base, with 9 bases between the two germline ends. The CDR3 runs to 15 residues. CDR1 is LGHNA, CDR2 YNFKEQ, per germline. This chain's CDR3 is CASSQEIQGNYGYTF. DNA for the CDR3: TGTGCCAGCAGCCAAGAAATCCAGGGTAACTATGGCTACACCTTC.

V and J are TRBV7-2 and TRBJ2-3, with D perhaps TRBD2 (5 bases). With 5 bases removed from V and 8 bases from J, the gap between germline ends came to 20 bases. Germline CDR1 SGHTA, CDR2 FQGNSA. CDR3 length: 15 residues. The CDR3 loop is CASSPLGLQGGTQYF. CDR3 bases: TGTGCCAGCAGCCCACTAGGACTGCAAGGAGGTACGCAGTATTTT.

The chain couples TRBV4-2 to TRBJ1-2; TRBD1 aligns across 8 bases. V gave up 1 base and J gave up 6 bases; unmatched junction bases: 1. The V gene's germline CDR1 is LGHNA and CDR2 YNFKEQ. This CDR3 spans 13 amino acids. CDR3 protein: CASSQVTGDGYTF. For the CDR3, the DNA is TGTGCCAGCAGCCAAGTGACAGGGGATGGCTACACCTTC.

The chain joins TRBV5-6 to TRBJ1-2; D is unresolved. Trimming removed 4 bases from V and 4 bases from J, with 20 bases in between. The CDR3 is made up of 16 amino acids. Germline CDR1 is SGHDT and CDR2 is YYEEEE. The CDR3 region is CASSEAILDGVYGYTF. In DNA, the CDR3 is TGTGCCAGCAGCGAGGCGATACTAGACGGAGTCTATGGCTACACCTTC.

In its sample, this clone was seen a few times. The CDR3 DNA follows: TGTGCCAGCTCACCACCTTTAAGTCAGGGGACGAACACCGGGGAGCTGTTTTTT. It is translated as CASSPPLSQGTNTGELFF. This chain uses TRBV18 with TRBJ2-2, with D possibly matching TRBD1 (6 bases). The CDR3 spans 18 residues. The V gene's germline CDR1 is KGHSH and CDR2 LQKENI. V lost 0 bases to trimming and J lost 0 bases, with 14 bases between them.

CDR3 region: CASSGRQGAVETQYF. CDR3 DNA: TGTGCCAGTAGTGGCCGACAGGGGGCGGTAGAGACCCAGTACTTC. The chain joins TRBV19 to TRBJ2-5, with TRBD1 identical over 10 bases. Trimming at V came to 5 bases and at J to 4 bases, leaving 7 bases not matched to a gene. The CDR3 consists of 15 residues. Per the germline V gene, CDR1 is LNHDA and CDR2 is SQIVND (reference sequence).

This clone came up once. The rearrangement joins TRBV7-3 to TRBJ2-1; a weak D match, TRBD1 (5 bases). From germline, CDR1 is SGHTA and CDR2 FQGTGA. The CDR3 has 12 amino acids. Trimming left V 2 bases short and J 7 bases short, with 6 bases between. CDR3 nucleotide sequence: TGTGCCAGCAGCTTACAGGGTAATGAGCAGTTCTTC. Translating gives CASSLQGNEQFF.

The V call is TRBV28, the J call TRBJ1-1; the D gene is possibly TRBD1 (5 bases). The V end lost 5 bases, the J end lost 9 bases, and 13 bases lay between the germline ends. Germline CDR1 is MDHEN and CDR2 is SYDVKM. The CDR3 has 12 residues. CDR3 DNA: TGTGCCAGCAGTGGGGGGGTGCTGAAAGCTTTCTTT. This codes for CASSGGVLKAFF.

This rearrangement joins TRBV28 to TRBJ2-1; 7 positions match TRBD1. Per the germline V gene, CDR1 is MDHEN and CDR2 is SYDVKM. This CDR3 comprises 17 residues. The V and J ends lost 5 bases and 0 bases, in that order; junction bases with no gene match: 10. As DNA, the CDR3 is TGTGCCAGCAGTGGAACCCCCAGGGGGAGCTCCTACAATGAGCAGTTCTTC. This translates into CASSGTPRGSSYNEQFF.

The chain employs TRBV11-2 and TRBJ2-2, with 11 bases matching TRBD2. J gave up 7 bases and V 7 bases, and 8 bases lay outside the gene matches. The CDR3 runs 15 residues. Germline V lookup: CDR1 SGHAT, CDR2 FQNNGV. CDR3 coding DNA: TGTGCCAGCAAGAGACTAGCGGGAAGGATCGGGGAGCTGTTTTTT. Translated, it gives CASKRLAGRIGELFF.

J is TRBJ1-6 and V is TRBV30, with TRBD1 matching over 7 bases. This CDR3 has 13 amino acids. Germline V CDR1 and CDR2: GTSNPN, SVGIG (reference sequence). With 4 bases clipped from V and 3 bases from J, the junction kept 0 bases outside the gene matches. CDR3 in amino acids: CAWTGGYNSPLHF. Written as DNA, the CDR3 is TGTGCCTGGACAGGGGGCTATAATTCACCCCTCCACTTT. The full variable domain, completed using reference TRBV30 and TRBJ1-6, is SQTIHQWPATLVQPVGSPLSLECTVEGTSNPNLYWYRQAAGRGLQLLFYSVGIGQISSEVPQNLSASRPQDRQFILSSKKLLLSDSGFYLCAWTGGYNSPLHFGNGTRLTVT.

The chain has TRBV7-2 and TRBJ2-7; D may be TRBD1 (6 bases). V was pared by 3 bases and J by 5 bases, with 14 bases between. CDR1 SGHTA and CDR2 FQGNSA come from the germline V gene. The CDR3 is 14 amino acids. CDR3 amino acids: CASSFDRFTHEQYF. The CDR3 nucleotides are TGTGCCAGCAGCTTTGACAGGTTCACCCACGAGCAGTACTTC.

The chain's CDR3 is CAWSSWDRDHTF. CDR3 in DNA: TGTGCCTGGAGTTCATGGGACAGGGATCACACCTTC. The chain joins TRBV30 to TRBJ1-2; 9 bases are shared with TRBD1. The CDR3 is made up of 12 amino acids. The germline V gene has CDR1 GTSNPN and CDR2 SVGIG (reference sequence). Losses at the gene ends were 2 bases for V and 12 bases for J; bases not matched to a gene: 7. Supplemented by reference TRBV30 and TRBJ1-2, the full variable domain reads SQTIHQWPATLVQPVGSPLSLECTVEGTSNPNLYWYRQAAGRGLQLLFYSVGIGQISSEVPQNLSASRPQDRQFILSSKKLLLSDSGFYLCAWSSWDRDHTFGSGTRLTVV.

This sequence joins TRBV7-2 and TRBJ1-5; TRBD1 agrees at 9 bases. J lost 4 bases, V lost 3 bases, and 7 bases had no gene match. This CDR3 is built from 16 residues. Germline-derived CDR1 and CDR2 are SGHTA and FQGNSA. The CDR3 nucleotides are TGTGCCAGCAGCTTCGGCGGACAGGGGATGAATCAGCCCCAGCATTTT. Translated: CASSFGGQGMNQPQHF.

V is TRBV6-2 or TRBV6-3 and J is TRBJ1-3; the match to TRBD1 covers 7 bases. Germline V gene sequence: CDR1 MNHEY, CDR2 SVGEGT. V shed 2 bases and J 0 bases; nucleotides not matched to a gene: 7. CDR3 length: 17 residues. The CDR3 protein is CASSYTQGQRSGNTIYF. DNA for the CDR3: TGTGCCAGCAGTTACACCCAGGGACAGCGCTCTGGAAACACCATATATTTT.

There are many counts of this clone. The CDR3 DNA sequence: TGTGCCAGCAGCGTAACACAGGGGAACACCATATATTTT. Residues: CASSVTQGNTIYF. The chain is built from TRBV9 and TRBJ1-3; 7 nucleotides agree with TRBD1. The V and J ends lost 1 base and 7 bases, in that order; junction bases with no gene match: 2. Germline assignment: CDR1 SGDLS and CDR2 YYNGEE. The CDR3 covers 13 residues.